The 14 T cell receptor beta chains presented below share a single source sample, sequenced in a study of beta chain features in type 1 diabetes. The sequenced template was cDNA made from the entire isolated RNA. Libraries were prepared by immunoSEQ multiplex PCR; TCRdb keeps only in-frame clonotypes and omits some of them. The data hold 38,000 or so clones, with roughly two thirds observed a single time. The material sequenced was Tregs from blood. Every receptor here comes from a woman aged 25 to 39 in good health.

The genes are TRBV6-1 and TRBJ2-1, with a weak D call TRBD2 (6 bases). V gave up 5 bases and J gave up 10 bases, with 15 bases separating them. This CDR3 comprises 13 residues. Germline V gives CDR1 MNHNS, CDR2 SASEGT. Here the CDR3 DNA reads TGTGCCAGCAGTCCGAGACTAGTAGGAGAGCAGTTCTTC. Translated: CASSPRLVGEQFF.

The chain has TRBV7-2 and TRBJ1-2; the match to TRBD1 covers 11 bases. Trimming took 5 bases from V and 4 from J; bases not matched to a gene: 6. In germline, CDR1 is SGHTA, CDR2 FQGNSA. The CDR3 spans 15 residues. The DNA for the CDR3 is TGTGCCAGCAGCCAAGGGACAGGGGGGCCCTATGGCTACACCTTC. Its protein product is CASSQGTGGPYGYTF.

The gene calls are TRBV7-3 and TRBJ2-1; a possible D gene is TRBD2 (6 bases). Trimming took off 2 bases at V and 0 bases at J, with 8 bases between the two ends. The CDR3 spans 15 residues. Germline CDR1 SGHTA, CDR2 FQGTGA. CDR3 nucleotide sequence: TGTGCCAGCAGCTTAGACGGGAGCTCCTACAATGAGCAGTTCTTC. It encodes CASSLDGSSYNEQFF.

The chain has TRBV19 and TRBJ2-1; 12 bases match TRBD2. J was trimmed by 7 bases and V by 5 bases; bases with no gene match: 3. The CDR3 contains 14 residues. Germline CDR1 and CDR2: LNHDA and SQIVND (reference sequence). The CDR3 protein is CASSVTSGRNEQFF. CDR3 in DNA: TGTGCCAGTAGTGTGACTAGCGGGAGAAATGAGCAGTTCTTC.

Comment on this clone: The identical CDR3 is also encoded by other nucleotide sequences in the sample. The chain uses TRBV2 and TRBJ2-7; TRBD1 is a possible D gene (6 bases). The V end lost 9 bases, the J end lost 0 bases, and 9 bases lay between the germline ends. The CDR3 loop spans 12 amino acids. Germline CDR1 is SNHLY and CDR2 is FYNNEI. CDR3: CASRDNSYEQYF. CDR3 DNA: TGTGCCAGTCGGGACAACTCCTACGAGCAGTACTTC.

The rearrangement joins TRBV28 to TRBJ2-3; 7 bases are shared with TRBD1. Trimming at V came to 5 bases and at J to 4 bases, leaving 3 bases not matched to a gene. In germline, CDR1 is MDHEN, CDR2 SYDVKM. The CDR3 totals 13 residues. CDR3 protein: CASSRQGPDTQYF. For the CDR3, the DNA is TGTGCCAGCAGTCGACAGGGCCCAGATACGCAGTATTTT.

This clone was seen a handful of times. In DNA, the CDR3 is TGTGCCAGCAGCTTCGGGATGGGAGAGACCCAGTACTTC. Its translation is CASSFGMGETQYF. This chain connects TRBV7-2 to TRBJ2-5, with D possibly being TRBD2 (5 bases). Germline CDR1 is SGHTA and CDR2 is FQGNSA. The CDR3 covers 13 residues. V was shortened by 3 bases and J by 4 bases, with 9 bases between the two germline ends.

This clone has only one observation. V and J are TRBV15 and TRBJ1-5; tentative D call: TRBD1 (6 bases). The CDR3 totals 18 residues. Germline loops: CDR1 LNHNV, CDR2 YYDKDF (reference sequence). The V gene lost 0 bases and the J gene lost 0 bases, with 15 bases spanning the gap. The CDR3 coding sequence is TGTGCCACCAGCAGAGATCTTACCACAGGGCGTAGCAATCAGCCCCAGCATTTT. It codes for CATSRDLTTGRSNQPQHF.

This sequence joins TRBV6-6 and TRBJ2-1, with D unresolved. The V gene lost 4 bases and the J gene lost 5 bases, with 9 bases spanning the gap. From germline, CDR1 is MNHNY and CDR2 SVGAGI (reference sequence). CDR3 length equals 13 residues. CDR3 bases: TGTGCCAGCAGTTCACTCGCGAACAATGAGCAGTTCTTC. Amino acid sequence: CASSSLANNEQFF.

The chain employs TRBV4-3 and TRBJ2-1, with TRBD1 identical over 12 bases. The CDR3 extends over 16 amino acids. The J segment lost 8 bases and the V segment lost 4 bases, leaving 9 bases of the junction unmatched. Germline V gene lookup returns CDR1 LGHNA and CDR2 YSLEER. Here the CDR3 reads CASSPTRDRGLDEQFF. Written as DNA, the CDR3 is TGCGCCAGCAGCCCCACACGGGACAGGGGGCTGGATGAGCAGTTCTTC.

The rearrangement joins TRBV29-1 to TRBJ2-5, with D possibly being TRBD2 (6 bases). The germline gives CDR1 SQVTM, CDR2 ANQGSEA. Trimming removed 5 bases at V and 2 bases at J, with 12 bases between. The CDR3 contains 13 residues. Here the CDR3 DNA reads TGCAGCGTTCCCCGGGACTTTCAAGAGACCCAGTACTTC. The encoded protein is CSVPRDFQETQYF.

The chain combines TRBV5-6 with TRBJ2-1, with TRBD2 matching 10 bases. The CDR3 loop spans 16 amino acids. The trim removed 0 bases at V and 3 bases at J, leaving 3 bases unmatched. Germline-derived CDR1 and CDR2 are SGHDT and YYEEEE. The DNA of the CDR3 is TGTGCCAGCAGCTTGGCGAGACTAGCGGGCTACAATGAGCAGTTCTTC. Protein: CASSLARLAGYNEQFF.

The CDR3 protein is CASSQGRNQPQHF. The CDR3 DNA sequence: TGTGCCAGCAGCCAGGGGCGCAATCAGCCCCAGCATTTT. This chain joins TRBV4-2 and TRBJ1-5; TRBD1 might be the D (5 bases). With 3 bases removed from V and 2 bases from J, the gap between germline ends came to 5 bases. Germline CDR1 and CDR2: LGHNA and YNFKEQ. The CDR3 is made up of 13 amino acids.

The rearrangement uses TRBV2 and TRBJ1-4; perhaps TRBD1 as D (6 bases). CDR1 SNHLY and CDR2 FYNNEI come from the germline V gene. V lost 6 bases, J lost 3 bases, and 14 bases lay in between. CDR3 length equals 15 residues. CDR3 DNA: TGTGCCAGCAGCAAAGACAGGTCGGCTAATGAAAAACTGTTTTTT. Translating it yields CASSKDRSANEKLFF.